The 9 T cell receptor beta chains below come from one sample, sequenced in a study of T cells in Graves' hyperthyroidism and ophthalmopathy. There were TCR beta CDR3 regions amplified from RNA transcripts. The HTBI set primed first-round TCR CDR3 RT-PCR. TCRdb called the multiplex PCR reads again in MiXCR, with one record for every CDR3 protein. The sample lists around 760,000 distinct CDR3 sequences, 35% occurring once. Material for sequencing was blood. These receptors were taken from a woman aged 40 to 55 with Graves' hyperthyroidism.

This clonotype came up many times. J is TRBJ1-2 and V is TRBV19; tentatively, D is TRBD1 (5 bases). Germline assignment: CDR1 LNHDA and CDR2 SQIVND (reference sequence). The CDR3 has 13 residues. Trimming removed 1 base at V and 7 bases at J, with 10 bases between. Written as DNA, the CDR3 is TGTGCCAGTAGTATAGGGGGGACGCGTGGCTACACCTTC. It specifies CASSIGGTRGYTF.

V and J are TRBV6-6 and TRBJ2-5; D may be TRBD2 (5 bases). Trimming stripped 5 bases from V and 6 bases from J, with 19 bases between. CDR3 length equals 15 residues. The germline V gene encodes CDR1 MNHNY and CDR2 SVGAGI (reference sequence). The CDR3 region has the DNA TGTGCCAGCAGTGAAGATGGTGGTAGCGCGAAGACCCAGTACTTC. Encoded protein: CASSEDGGSAKTQYF.

This clonotype occurred many times. This chain connects TRBV6-5 to TRBJ1-1; D perhaps matches TRBD1 (6 bases). V lost 5 bases to trimming and J lost 0 bases, with 13 bases between them. The CDR3 extends over 15 amino acids. The V gene's germline CDR1 is MNHEY and CDR2 SVGAGI. The CDR3 protein is CASSPRTVMNTEAFF. DNA for the CDR3: TGTGCCAGCAGTCCACGGACAGTTATGAACACTGAAGCTTTCTTT.

Ten or more counts support this clonotype. The chain couples TRBV25-1 to TRBJ2-7, with D perhaps TRBD1 (5 bases). The CDR3 runs 15 residues. The ends were cut back, 2 bases at V and 6 bases at J, with 17 bases in the middle. Germline CDR1 is MGHDK and CDR2 is SYGVNS. This CDR3 is CASSEEAGWFSEQYF. The CDR3 bases are TGTGCCAGCAGTGAAGAGGCAGGGTGGTTCTCCGAGCAGTACTTC.

This clonotype has only a few counts. This sequence joins TRBV20-1 and TRBJ1-2; D remains ambiguous. Germline V gives CDR1 DFQATT, CDR2 SNEGSKA (reference sequence). V shed 1 base and J shed 4 bases, with 16 bases lying between them. This CDR3 is built from 15 residues. The CDR3 DNA follows: TGCAGTGCTAGAGCAGGCCGAGAACCGGCCTATGGCTACACCTTC. Translated, it gives CSARAGREPAYGYTF.

This clonotype was detected many times. The J gene is TRBJ2-7, the V gene TRBV13; weak D call: TRBD2 (6 bases). Trimming took 5 bases from V and 5 from J, leaving 16 bases between them. CDR1 PRHDT and CDR2 FYEKMQ come from the germline V gene (reference sequence). There are 14 residues in the CDR3. CDR3 DNA: TGTGCCAGCAGCCTCTCGACTAGTATTCACGAGCAGTACTTC. Translation: CASSLSTSIHEQYF.

In this sample, this clonotype turned up a few times. V and J are TRBV6-1 and TRBJ2-5; D possibly corresponds to TRBD1 (6 bases). V was pared by 6 bases and J by 6 bases, with 20 bases between. The V gene's germline CDR1 is MNHNS and CDR2 SASEGT. The CDR3 totals 15 residues. In DNA form, the CDR3 reads TGTGCCAGCAGCGACCGGGACATGCAGGCGAAGACCCAGTACTTC. Its protein is CASSDRDMQAKTQYF.

The rearrangement links TRBV19 to TRBJ2-2; D may be TRBD2 (5 bases). The CDR3 sequence is 15 residues long. V was cut by 6 bases and J by 6 bases, with 17 bases left in between. Germline V gene lookup returns CDR1 LNHDA and CDR2 SQIVND (reference sequence). The CDR3 sequence is CASSITESRAGELFF. CDR3 nucleotide sequence: TGTGCCAGTAGCATAACAGAGTCGAGGGCCGGGGAGCTGTTTTTT.

V and J are TRBV15 and TRBJ2-7; D is ambiguous. Trimming removed 0 bases at V and 7 bases at J, with 7 bases between. This CDR3 is 12 amino acids long. Germline V gene sequence: CDR1 LNHNV, CDR2 YYDKDF (reference sequence). The CDR3, as DNA: TGTGCCACCAGCAGAGAATTTAGGGAGCAGTACTTC. Translating gives CATSREFREQYF.